This paragraph reports one TCR beta chain. Possible read error: a much larger clone is one base away. The data stem from a study of T-cell reconstitution after alpha-beta-depleted transplantation in children. Unique molecular identifiers were built into the TCRbeta library. MiXCR was run by TCRdb on the PCR reads, yielding one entry per CDR3 protein. Of hundreds of thousands of distinct CDR3 sequences in the sample, around 15% were seen once. This CDR3 spans 14 amino acids. Trimming removed 6 bases at V and 2 bases at J, with 12 bases between. Looked up from germline, CDR1 is SGHKS and CDR2 is YYEKEE (reference sequence).

This TCR was recovered from a male patient aged 2 to 10 who had a stem cell transplant for acute lymphoblastic leukemia, so the T cells may come from the graft donor. The sequences come from PBMCs, mostly from graft donor cells, collected 360 days after TCRalphabeta/CD19-depleted stem cell transplant. The chain combines TRBV5-5 with TRBJ1-5; D possibly corresponds to TRBD1 (5 bases). The CDR3 loop is CASTQGIRNQPQHF. The CDR3 bases are TGTGCCAGCACCCAGGGAATTCGCAATCAGCCCCAGCATTTT.